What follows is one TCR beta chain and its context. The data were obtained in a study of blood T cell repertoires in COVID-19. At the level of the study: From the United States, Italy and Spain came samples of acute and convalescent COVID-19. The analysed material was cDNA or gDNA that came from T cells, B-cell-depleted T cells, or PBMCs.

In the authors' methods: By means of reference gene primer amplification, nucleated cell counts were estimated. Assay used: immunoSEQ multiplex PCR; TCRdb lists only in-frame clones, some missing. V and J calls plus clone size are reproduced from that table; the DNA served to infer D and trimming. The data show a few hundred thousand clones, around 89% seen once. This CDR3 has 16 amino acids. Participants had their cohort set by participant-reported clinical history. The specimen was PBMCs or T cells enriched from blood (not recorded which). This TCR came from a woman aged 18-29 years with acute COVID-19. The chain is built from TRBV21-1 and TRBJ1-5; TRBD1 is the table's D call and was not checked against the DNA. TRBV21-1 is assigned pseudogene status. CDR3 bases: TGTGCCAGCAGCCGCGAAATATCAGGGGGCAATCAGCCCCAGCATTTT. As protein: CASSREISGGNQPQHF.